This T cell receptor (beta chain) was sequenced in a study of untreated major depressive disorder. Comment on this clone: Its antigen is undetermined.

Method: immunoSEQ multiplex PCR; TCRdb's copy keeps in-frame clones and lacks some. The sample records approximately 13,000 clones, around 90% being singletons. Study-wide points: CD4+ T cells from depressed patients used TRBV05-01 (Vbeta 5.1) more often than controls.

There are 14 residues in the CDR3. V lost 3 bases to trimming and J lost 0 bases, with 7 bases between them. The germline gives CDR1 KGHSH, CDR2 LQKENI. The specimen sequenced was CD4+ T cells from PBMCs. The genes are TRBV18 and TRBJ2-3, with D perhaps TRBD1 (6 bases). This TCR was sampled from a young man with major depressive disorder. CDR3 in DNA: TGTGCCAGCTCACCGGGGGCGAGCACAGATACGCAGTATTTT. It encodes CASSPGASTDTQYF.